The 21 T cell receptor beta chains reported below all come from one sample, sequenced in a study of T cell responses to AZD1222 COVID-19 vaccine. Using immunoSEQ multiplex PCR, the repertoire was profiled, and TCRdb retains in-frame clones only, with some absent. The data contain 100,000 to 150,000 clones, 87% of them seen just once; the ten biggest clones take up 10%. The source was peripheral blood, collected on day 0 of AZD1222 vaccination. Source of these receptors: an adult in good health.

This clone appeared a few times. The chain is built from TRBV7-9 and TRBJ1-1, with TRBD1 identical over 9 bases. This CDR3 region has 14 residues. In germline, CDR1 is SEHNR, CDR2 FQNEAQ (reference sequence). J gave up 5 bases and V 5 bases, and 6 bases lay outside the gene matches. The CDR3 loop is CASSTQGAVTEAFF. CDR3 nucleotide sequence: TGTGCCAGCAGCACACAGGGGGCAGTAACTGAAGCTTTCTTT.

The chain recombines TRBV9 with TRBJ1-5; D may be TRBD1 (6 bases). The V gene lost 4 bases and the J gene lost 0 bases, with 11 bases spanning the gap. This CDR3 has 15 residues. Per the germline V gene, CDR1 is SGDLS and CDR2 is YYNGEE. CDR3 amino acids: CASSSTGNSNQPQHF. The CDR3 DNA follows: TGTGCCAGCAGCTCAACAGGGAATAGCAATCAGCCCCAGCATTTT.

This clone was detected once. The rearrangement joins TRBV21-1 to TRBJ1-5. TRBV21-1 is classified as a pseudogene. The CDR3 covers 13 residues. CDR3: CASSSRGGQPQHF. The CDR3 nucleotides are TGTGCCAGCAGCTCTCGGGGCGGGCAGCCCCAGCATTTT.

The V call is TRBV2, the J call TRBJ2-2; D is perhaps TRBD1 (5 bases). The ends were cut back, 5 bases at V and 1 base at J, with 8 bases in the middle. The CDR3 runs 14 residues. Germline V gene data show CDR1 as SNHLY and CDR2 as FYNNEI. The CDR3 spells CASSLRENTGELFF. DNA of the CDR3: TGTGCCAGCAGTCTCAGGGAGAACACCGGGGAGCTGTTTTTT.

The chain is built from TRBV6-2 or TRBV6-3 and TRBJ2-1; 9 bases map to TRBD1. V lost 7 bases and J lost 7; bases outside the gene matches: 8. This CDR3 is 14 amino acids long. CDR1 is MNHEY and CDR2 is SVGEGT in the germline V gene. The CDR3, as DNA: TGTGCCAGCACCCCTTCCGGGACAGGGAATGAGCAGTTCTTC. It yields the protein CASTPSGTGNEQFF.

The chain uses TRBV16 and TRBJ1-4; D might be TRBD1 (6 bases). Germline CDR1 is KGHSY and CDR2 is FQNENV. This CDR3 spans 16 amino acids. The V gene lost 0 bases and the J gene lost 4 bases, with 12 bases spanning the gap. This CDR3 is CASSQSRGKDNEKLFF. The CDR3 coding sequence is TGTGCCAGCAGCCAATCAAGGGGGAAGGATAATGAAAAACTGTTTTTT.

DNA for the CDR3: TGTGCCAGCAGCCTCGCCGGACAGGTGACAGATACGCAGTATTTT. This encodes CASSLAGQVTDTQYF. The chain is built from TRBV7-2 and TRBJ2-3; 7 bases line up with TRBD1. The V and J ends lost 5 bases and 3 bases, in that order; junction bases with no gene match: 8. The CDR3 sequence is 15 residues long. Per germline, CDR1 SGHTA and CDR2 FQGNSA. Filled out from reference TRBV7-2 and TRBJ2-3, the complete variable domain reads GAGVSQSPSNKVTEKGKDVELRCDPISGHTALYWYRQSLGQGLEFLIYFQGNSAPDKSGLPSDRFSAERTGGSVSTLTIQRTQQEDSAVYLCASSLAGQVTDTQYFGPGTRLTVL.

The chain joins TRBV7-2 to TRBJ2-5, with TRBD2 identical over 8 bases. The CDR3 is made up of 15 amino acids. Germline CDR1 reads SGHTA; CDR2 reads FQGNSA. The V and J ends lost 1 base and 4 bases, in that order; junction bases with no gene match: 5. The CDR3 protein is CASSLVIAGRETQYF. The CDR3 DNA reads TGTGCCAGCAGCTTAGTAATAGCGGGGAGAGAGACCCAGTACTTC.

This chain uses TRBV11-2 with TRBJ2-7, with D perhaps given as TRBD1 or TRBD2 (5 bases each). V lost 5 bases to trimming and J lost 7 bases, with 12 bases between them. CDR1 is SGHAT and CDR2 is FQNNGV in the germline V gene. The CDR3 consists of 12 residues. The CDR3 region has the DNA TGTGCCAGCAGCAGTCAATGGGGGGAGCAGTACTTC. Protein product: CASSSQWGEQYF. Supplemented by reference TRBV11-2 and TRBJ2-7, the full variable domain reads EAGVAQSPRYKIIEKRQSVAFWCNPISGHATLYWYQQILGQGPKLLIQFQNNGVVDDSQLPKDRFSAERLKGVDSTLKIQPAKLEDSAVYLCASSSQWGEQYFGPGTRLTVT.

The genes are TRBV2 and TRBJ1-6; D uncertain. The germline V gene encodes CDR1 SNHLY and CDR2 FYNNEI. The CDR3 spans 12 residues. The V end was cut by 4 bases, the J end by 5 bases, with 3 bases between. In DNA form, the CDR3 reads TGTGCCAGCAGTGTGGATAATTCACCCCTCCACTTT. It codes for CASSVDNSPLHF. The complete variable domain, with remaining parts taken from reference TRBV2 and TRBJ1-6, reads EPEVTQTPSHQVTQMGQEVILRCVPISNHLYFYWYRQILGQKVEFLVSFYNNEISEKSEIFDDQFSVERPDGSNFTLKIRSTKLEDSAMYFCASSVDNSPLHFGNGTRLTVT.

V usage is TRBV23-1 and J usage is TRBJ1-6; D may be TRBD1 (6 bases). TRBV23-1 is annotated as an ORF whose role is uncertain. The CDR3 has 13 amino acids. V lost 2 bases to trimming and J lost 10 bases, with 9 bases between them. CDR3 loop: CASSQEGESPLHF. The DNA for the CDR3 is TGCGCCAGCAGTCAAGAGGGGGAGTCACCCCTCCACTTT.

This clone came up once. This chain uses TRBV28 with TRBJ1-1; 9 bases match TRBD1. CDR3 length: 15 amino acids. CDR1 is MDHEN and CDR2 is SYDVKM in the germline V gene. V gave up 4 bases and J gave up 1 base; unmatched junction bases: 4. DNA for the CDR3: TGTGCCAGCAGTTCGGGACAGGGTACGAACACTGAAGCTTTCTTT. Translation: CASSSGQGTNTEAFF.

J is TRBJ1-4 and V is TRBV3-1 (or the pseudogene TRBV3-2); weak D call: TRBD1 (5 bases). The V gene's germline CDR1 is LGHDT and CDR2 YNNKEL (reference sequence). The CDR3 extends over 14 amino acids. V lost 0 bases to trimming and J lost 10 bases, with 12 bases between them. The CDR3 DNA reads as TGTGCCAGCAGCCAAGATCGGGGGAGAGGAAAACTGTTTTTT. It encodes CASSQDRGRGKLFF.

This clone has a handful of counts. The V and J genes are TRBV19 and TRBJ1-2, with D perhaps TRBD1 (6 bases). The CDR3 runs to 14 residues. V dropped 7 bases and J dropped 3 bases, with 15 bases sitting between them. Germline values: CDR1 LNHDA, CDR2 SQIVND (reference sequence). The CDR3 DNA reads as TGTGCCAGTATCGCACAGGGCTCGTACTATGGCTACACCTTC. It encodes CASIAQGSYYGYTF.

The chain links TRBV5-3 to TRBJ2-3; 9 nucleotides line up with TRBD2. TRBV5-3 is an ORF, with its function uncertain. J was trimmed by 6 bases and V by 2 bases; bases with no gene match: 13. The CDR3 is 17 residues long. The CDR3 protein is CARSFGGRATIRDTQYF. CDR3 bases: TGTGCCAGAAGCTTCGGCGGGAGGGCCACAATCCGCGATACGCAGTATTTT.

The chain joins TRBV14 to TRBJ2-3, with D perhaps matching TRBD1 (5 bases). Between the trimmed V and J ends, which lost 0 bases and 5 bases, there was a span of 12 bases. Germline V CDR1 and CDR2: SGHDN, FVKESK. CDR3 size: 15 residues. CDR3 DNA sequence: TGTGCCAGCAGCCAAGAAGGCGGAAGGGGAGATACGCAGTATTTT. Its translation: CASSQEGGRGDTQYF. Full variable domain (missing parts from reference TRBV14 and TRBJ2-3): EAGVTQFPSHSVIEKGQTVTLRCDPISGHDNLYWYRRVMGKEIKFLLHFVKESKQDESGMPNNRFLAERTGGTYSTLKVQPAELEDSGVYFCASSQEGGRGDTQYFGPGTRLTVL.

The genes are TRBV25-1 and TRBJ1-1; D unresolved. The CDR3 length is 13 residues. Germline V gene lookup returns CDR1 MGHDK and CDR2 SYGVNS. V lost 5 bases and J 6 bases, leaving 13 bases between the germline ends. CDR3 DNA: TGTGCCAGCAGTTACCTAGGAATGGCTGAAGCTTTCTTT. Its protein is CASSYLGMAEAFF.

The chain employs TRBV18 and TRBJ1-4; a possible D gene is TRBD1 (5 bases). Trimming cost V 3 bases and J 2 bases, with 10 bases left between them. CDR1 and CDR2 (germline): KGHSH, LQKENI. The CDR3 loop spans 15 amino acids. The CDR3 sequence: CASSPKQGTNEKLFF. The CDR3 coding sequence is TGTGCCAGCTCACCCAAGCAGGGCACTAATGAAAAACTGTTTTTT. Variable domain in full (rest from reference TRBV18 and TRBJ1-4): NAGVMQNPRHLVRRRGQEARLRCSPMKGHSHVYWYRQLPEEGLKFMVYLQKENIIDESGMPKERFSAEFPKEGPSILRIQQVVRGDSAAYFCASSPKQGTNEKLFFGSGTQLSVL.

The chain employs TRBV28 and TRBJ1-5; tentative D call: TRBD1 (6 bases). Between the trimmed V and J ends, which lost 6 bases and 7 bases, there was a span of 10 bases. The CDR3 runs to 12 residues. CDR1 and CDR2 (germline): MDHEN, SYDVKM. The CDR3: CASSKGGQPQHF. The CDR3 nucleotides read TGTGCCAGCAGCAAAGGGGGACAGCCCCAGCATTTT.

This chain uses TRBV10-1 with TRBJ1-6, with a weak D call TRBD1 (6 bases). V was shortened by 8 bases and J by 6 bases, with 11 bases between the two germline ends. The CDR3 length is 13 residues. Germline lookup yields CDR1 WNHNN and CDR2 SYGVQD (reference sequence). The CDR3 region has the DNA TGCGCCAGCTACGGACAGACTAATTCACCCCTCCACTTT. Protein sequence: CASYGQTNSPLHF.

V usage is TRBV27 and J usage is TRBJ2-7; D gene ambiguous. The germline V gene encodes CDR1 MNHEY and CDR2 SMNVEV (reference sequence). This CDR3 is built from 11 residues. V lost 7 bases and J lost 0, with 4 bases in between. The CDR3 DNA sequence: TGTGCCAGCACCGACTCCTACGAGCAGTACTTC. This gives the protein CASTDSYEQYF.